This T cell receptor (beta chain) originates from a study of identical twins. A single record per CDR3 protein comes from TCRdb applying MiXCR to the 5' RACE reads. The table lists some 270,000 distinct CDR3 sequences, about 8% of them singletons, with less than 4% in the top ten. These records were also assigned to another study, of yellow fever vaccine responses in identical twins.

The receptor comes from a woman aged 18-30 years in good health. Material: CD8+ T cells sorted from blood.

Here the CDR3 reads CASSSHQTGDMTEAFF. In DNA form, the CDR3 reads TGTGCCAGCAGCTCACACCAGACAGGGGATATGACTGAAGCTTTCTTT. V usage is TRBV7-8 and J usage is TRBJ1-1; 8 bases line up with TRBD1. Looked up from germline, CDR1 is SGHVS and CDR2 is FQNEAQ. The trim removed 4 bases at V and 5 bases at J, leaving 12 bases unmatched. CDR3 length: 16 amino acids.